Detailed here is one T cell receptor (beta chain). Its antigen remains unidentified. The data stem from a study of T cell responses to AZD1222 COVID-19 vaccine. Findings and limits, study-wide: The study sampled repertoires only after the peak T cell response.

The data were produced by immunoSEQ multiplex PCR, yet TCRdb's version contains in-frame clones alone and is incomplete. Among over 150,000 clones listed, 70% to 90% were seen once. V lost 4 bases and J 3 bases, leaving 8 bases between the germline ends. CDR1 is SGHDT and CDR2 is YYEEEE in the germline V gene. The CDR3 is 12 residues long. The rearrangement links TRBV5-6 to TRBJ2-7; D is undetermined. The source was peripheral blood, collected on day 0 of MenACWY control vaccination. This TCR was sampled from an adult in good health. CDR3 DNA sequence: TGTGCCAGCAGCCTCGCCAACTACGAGCAGTACTTC. It yields the protein CASSLANYEQYF.